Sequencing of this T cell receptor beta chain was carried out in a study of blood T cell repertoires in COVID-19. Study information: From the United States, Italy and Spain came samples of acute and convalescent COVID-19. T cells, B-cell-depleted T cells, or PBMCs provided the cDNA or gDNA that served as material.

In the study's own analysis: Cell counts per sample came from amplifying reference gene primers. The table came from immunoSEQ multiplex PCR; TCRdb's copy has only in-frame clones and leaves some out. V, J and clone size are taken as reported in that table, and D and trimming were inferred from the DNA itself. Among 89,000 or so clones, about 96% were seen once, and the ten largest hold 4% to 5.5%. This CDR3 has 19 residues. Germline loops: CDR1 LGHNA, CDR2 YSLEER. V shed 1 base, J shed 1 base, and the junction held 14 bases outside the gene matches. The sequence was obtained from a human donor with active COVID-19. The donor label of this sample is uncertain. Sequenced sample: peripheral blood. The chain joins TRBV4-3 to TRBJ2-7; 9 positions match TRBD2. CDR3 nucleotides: TGCGCCAGCAGCCAAGGGGGTAGGGGCGACCTAGCGGGATCCTACGAGCAGTACTTC. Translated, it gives CASSQGGRGDLAGSYEQYF.